This T cell receptor (beta chain) derives from a study of regulatory T cells in long-lasting Graves disease. Whole-study findings and limits: Persistent cases of Graves' showed reduced TCR diversity relative to newly diagnosed patients.

This clonotype has only a few counts. Its antigen is currently unknown. Regarding time point: newly diagnosed GD, antithyroid drugs for less than 3 months. The TCR library was made from RNA that had been extracted from PBMCs in TRIzol. Arm-PCR with iRepertoire HTBI primers amplified the CDR3 regions for these TCR beta libraries. A single record per CDR3 protein comes from TCRdb applying MiXCR to the multiplex PCR reads. Of fewer than 350,000 distinct CDR3 sequences in the sample, 15% to 20% are singletons; the top ten hold about 38%. Germline V lookup: CDR1 MNHNS, CDR2 SASEGT. The CDR3 is made up of 15 amino acids. Trimming removed 6 bases at V and 3 bases at J, with 14 bases between.

The receptor was isolated from a female donor with Graves disease. Sequencing used peripheral blood mononuclear cells (PBMCs), obtained at new diagnosis, from a patient treated with antithyroid drugs. This chain uses TRBV6-1 with TRBJ1-4; D is unclear. For the CDR3, the DNA is TGTGCCAGCAGCGAACAGAGGTCGGCTAATGAAAAACTGTTTTTT. As protein: CASSEQRSANEKLFF.